This T cell receptor beta chain was retrieved from a study of PD-1 blockade in mismatch repair-deficient tumors. Profiled with immunoSEQ multiplex PCR; TCRdb holds only in-frame clones, not every one. The sample gives roughly 79,000 clones, approximately 80% of which show up once; over 4.5% is in the top ten. The CDR3 loop spans 13 amino acids. V lost 1 base to trimming and J lost 5 bases, with 6 bases between them. Per the germline V gene, CDR1 is SGHTA and CDR2 is FQGNSA. This receptor was obtained from an adult with mismatch repair-deficient cancer. The input for sequencing was peripheral blood, taken 44 weeks after starting pembrolizumab. The chain couples TRBV7-2 to TRBJ2-1; D gene ambiguous. The CDR3 DNA is TGTGCCAGCAGCTTAGTTTACGACAATGAGCAGTTCTTC. It translates to CASSLVYDNEQFF.